This T cell receptor (beta chain) was obtained from a study of blood T cell dynamics during melanoma immunotherapy. Study context: First-line therapy was either pembrolizumab or nivolumab with ipilimumab for metastatic melanoma.

For sorted CD8+ subsets, all extracted DNA was loaded. Here immunoSEQ multiplex PCR was the method, and the copy in TCRdb shows in-frame clones only, minus some. The sample contains some 16,000 clones, around 93% of which appear only once. Study outcomes and limitations: Among sorted CD8+ subsets, immune-effector cells had the highest clonality and cell-free DNA similarity.

The CDR3 is 16 residues long. Germline V gene lookup returns CDR1 SGHVS and CDR2 FQNEAQ. Trimming took 5 bases from V and 5 from J; bases not matched to a gene: 7. Details on this clone: The antigen is undetermined.

Time point in this sample: week 3, after first cycle of checkpoint inhibitor. This specimen consisted of effector memory CD8+ T cells from blood, obtained from a patient treated with checkpoint blockade. The genes are TRBV7-8 and TRBJ2-5; 14 bases match TRBD2. The clonotype was recovered from a human donor with melanoma. Here the CDR3 reads CASSEGLAGAEETQYF. CDR3 nucleotide sequence: TGTGCCAGCAGCGAGGGACTAGCGGGGGCGGAGGAGACCCAGTACTTC.